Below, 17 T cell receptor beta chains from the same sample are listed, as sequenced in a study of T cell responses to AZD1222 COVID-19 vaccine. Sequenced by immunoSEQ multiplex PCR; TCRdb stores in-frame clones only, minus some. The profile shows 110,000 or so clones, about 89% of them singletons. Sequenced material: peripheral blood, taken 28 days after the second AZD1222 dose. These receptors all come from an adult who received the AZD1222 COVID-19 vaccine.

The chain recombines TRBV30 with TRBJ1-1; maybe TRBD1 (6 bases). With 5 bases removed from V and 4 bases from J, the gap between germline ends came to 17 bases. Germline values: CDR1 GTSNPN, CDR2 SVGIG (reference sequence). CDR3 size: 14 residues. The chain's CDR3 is CAWRLGGLGTEAFF. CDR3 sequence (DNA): TGTGCCTGGCGTCTCGGGGGGCTGGGCACTGAAGCTTTCTTT.

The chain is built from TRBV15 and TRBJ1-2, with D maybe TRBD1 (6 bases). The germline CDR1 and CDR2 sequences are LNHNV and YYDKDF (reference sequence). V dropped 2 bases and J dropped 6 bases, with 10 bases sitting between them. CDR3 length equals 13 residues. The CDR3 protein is CATSRIQGDGYTF. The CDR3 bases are TGTGCCACCAGCAGAATACAGGGAGATGGCTACACCTTC.

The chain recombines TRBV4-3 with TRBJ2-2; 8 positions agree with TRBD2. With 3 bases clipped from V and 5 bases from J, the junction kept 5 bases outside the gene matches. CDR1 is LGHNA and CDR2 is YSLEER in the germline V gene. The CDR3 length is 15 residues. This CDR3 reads CASSQERGQTGELFF. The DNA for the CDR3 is TGCGCCAGCAGCCAGGAGCGGGGGCAAACCGGGGAGCTGTTTTTT.

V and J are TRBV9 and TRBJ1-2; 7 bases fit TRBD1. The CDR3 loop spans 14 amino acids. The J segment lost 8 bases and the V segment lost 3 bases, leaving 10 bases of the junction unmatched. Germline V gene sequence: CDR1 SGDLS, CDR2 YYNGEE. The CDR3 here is CASSAGYRGEGYTF. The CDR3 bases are TGTGCCAGCAGCGCCGGATACAGGGGTGAGGGCTACACCTTC.

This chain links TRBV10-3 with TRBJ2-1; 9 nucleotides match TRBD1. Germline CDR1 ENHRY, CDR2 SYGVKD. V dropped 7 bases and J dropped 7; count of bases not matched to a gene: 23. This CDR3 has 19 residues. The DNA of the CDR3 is TGTGCCATCACGGCGACAGGGGGTTTTTTACCCCCCGGGAGGAATGAGCAGTTCTTC. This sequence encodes CAITATGGFLPPGRNEQFF.

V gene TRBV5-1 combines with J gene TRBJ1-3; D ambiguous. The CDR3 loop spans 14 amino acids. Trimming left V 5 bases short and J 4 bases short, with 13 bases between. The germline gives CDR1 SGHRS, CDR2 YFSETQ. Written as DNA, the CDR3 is TGCGCCAGCAGAGTCTACCTTACAGGAAACACCATATATTTT. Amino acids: CASRVYLTGNTIYF.

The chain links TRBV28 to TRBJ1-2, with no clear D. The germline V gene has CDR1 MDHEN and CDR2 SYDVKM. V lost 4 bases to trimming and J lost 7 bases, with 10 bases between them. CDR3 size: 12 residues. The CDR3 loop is CASSSSVGGYTF. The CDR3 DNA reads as TGTGCCAGCAGTTCCTCCGTTGGTGGCTACACCTTC.

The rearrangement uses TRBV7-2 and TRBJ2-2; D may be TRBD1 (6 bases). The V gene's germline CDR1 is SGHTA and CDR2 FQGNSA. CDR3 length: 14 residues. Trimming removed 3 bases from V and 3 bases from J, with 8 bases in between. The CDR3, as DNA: TGTGCCAGCAGCTTCAACAGGGACACCGGGGAGCTGTTTTTT. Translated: CASSFNRDTGELFF.

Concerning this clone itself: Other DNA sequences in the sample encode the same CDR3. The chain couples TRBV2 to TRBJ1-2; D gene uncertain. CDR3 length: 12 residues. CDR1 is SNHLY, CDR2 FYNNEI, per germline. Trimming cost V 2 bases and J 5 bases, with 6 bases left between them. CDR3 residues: CASSEQGYGYTF. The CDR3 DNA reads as TGTGCCAGCAGTGAACAAGGGTATGGCTACACCTTC.

The CDR3 DNA reads TGTGCCTGGTCTCGGGGTGGGGATCAGCCCCAGCATTTT. Translated, it gives CAWSRGGDQPQHF. The V call is TRBV30, the J call TRBJ1-5; unclear D gene. Trimming left V 5 bases short and J 5 bases short, with 13 bases between. The CDR3 covers 13 residues. Per germline, CDR1 GTSNPN and CDR2 SVGIG (reference sequence).

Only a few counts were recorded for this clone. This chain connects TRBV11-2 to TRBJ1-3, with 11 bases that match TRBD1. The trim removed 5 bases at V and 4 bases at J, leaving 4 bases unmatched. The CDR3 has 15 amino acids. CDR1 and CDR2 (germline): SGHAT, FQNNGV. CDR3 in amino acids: CASSRTGGGGNTIYF. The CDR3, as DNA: TGTGCCAGCAGCCGGACAGGGGGCGGAGGAAACACCATATATTTT. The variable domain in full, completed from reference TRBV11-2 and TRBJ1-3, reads EAGVAQSPRYKIIEKRQSVAFWCNPISGHATLYWYQQILGQGPKLLIQFQNNGVVDDSQLPKDRFSAERLKGVDSTLKIQPAKLEDSAVYLCASSRTGGGGNTIYFGEGSWLTVV.

The CDR3 DNA follows: TGTGCCAGCAGATCATATACGACTAGTTCTGGGGCCAACGTCCTGACTTTC. It codes for CASRSYTTSSGANVLTF. The rearrangement links TRBV27 to TRBJ2-6; a weak D match, TRBD2 (6 bases). This CDR3 comprises 17 residues. Trimming took 6 bases from V and 1 from J, leaving 16 bases between them. Per germline, CDR1 MNHEY and CDR2 SMNVEV (reference sequence).

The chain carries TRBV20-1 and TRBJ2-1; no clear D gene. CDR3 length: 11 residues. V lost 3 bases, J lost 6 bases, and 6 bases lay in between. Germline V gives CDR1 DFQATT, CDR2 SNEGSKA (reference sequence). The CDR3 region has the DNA TGCAGTGCTAGTAGGTCCAATGAGCAGTTCTTC. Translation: CSASRSNEQFF.

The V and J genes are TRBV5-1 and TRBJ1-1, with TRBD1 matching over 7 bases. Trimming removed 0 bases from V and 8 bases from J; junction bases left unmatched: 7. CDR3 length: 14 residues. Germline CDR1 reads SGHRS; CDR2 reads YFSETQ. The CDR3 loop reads CASSLGYGTEEAFF. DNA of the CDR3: TGCGCCAGCAGCTTGGGGTACGGGACAGAAGAAGCTTTCTTT.

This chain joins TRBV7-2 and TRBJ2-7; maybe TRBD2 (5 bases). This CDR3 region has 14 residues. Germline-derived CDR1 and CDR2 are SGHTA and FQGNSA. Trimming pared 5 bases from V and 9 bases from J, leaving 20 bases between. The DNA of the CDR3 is TGTGCCAGCAGCCCGACACTAGGACGTGTGGGGCAGTACTTC. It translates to CASSPTLGRVGQYF.

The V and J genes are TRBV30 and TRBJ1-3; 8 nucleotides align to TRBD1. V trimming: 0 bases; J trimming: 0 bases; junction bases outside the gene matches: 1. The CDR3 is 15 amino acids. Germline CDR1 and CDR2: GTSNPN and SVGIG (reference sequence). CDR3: CAWSVGTGSGNTIYF. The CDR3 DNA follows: TGTGCCTGGAGTGTAGGGACAGGCTCTGGAAACACCATATATTTT.

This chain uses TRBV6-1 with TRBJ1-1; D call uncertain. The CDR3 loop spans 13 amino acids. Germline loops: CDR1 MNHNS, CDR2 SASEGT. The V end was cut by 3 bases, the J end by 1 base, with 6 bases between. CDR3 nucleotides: TGTGCCAGCAGTGACACATCGAACACTGAAGCTTTCTTT. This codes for CASSDTSNTEAFF.